Following are 13 T cell receptor beta chains from one sample sequenced in a study of shared T cell receptors in the human thymus. Produced via immunoSEQ multiplex PCR; TCRdb's table is partial and in-frame only. Of about 660,000 clones listed, approximately 88% are singletons. These data were also reused for a study on human thymus T cells.

Sequenced sample: thymocytes. The receptors were sampled from a boy younger than two with a congenital heart defect.

The rearrangement uses TRBV25-1 and TRBJ2-7; 7 bases align to TRBD2. Germline loops: CDR1 MGHDK, CDR2 SYGVNS. This CDR3 contains 16 residues. V dropped 2 bases and J dropped 5; count of bases not matched to a gene: 12. The DNA for the CDR3 is TGTGCCAGCAGTGAAGAATTGGGCGGGAGTAAGGACGAGCAGTACTTC. It encodes CASSEELGGSKDEQYF.

V usage is TRBV4-2 and J usage is TRBJ2-5; 8 bases map to TRBD1. V dropped 5 bases and J dropped 5; count of bases not matched to a gene: 10. Germline V lookup: CDR1 LGHNA, CDR2 YNFKEQ. The CDR3 covers 15 residues. Here the CDR3 DNA reads TGTGCCAGCAGCAAAAACGGACAGGGCAAGGAGACCCAGTACTTC. Amino acid sequence: CASSKNGQGKETQYF.

The chain uses TRBV5-1 and TRBJ2-7; 8 bases map to TRBD1. V lost 0 bases to trimming and J lost 0 bases; unmatched junction nucleotides: 29. CDR1 and CDR2 (germline): SGHRS, YFSETQ. CDR3 length: 24 residues. The CDR3 DNA follows: TGCGCCAGCAGCTTGGCCCCCCCGGAACAGGGGGGTAATCGACTAGATGCGAGCTCCTACGAGCAGTACTTC. It yields the protein CASSLAPPEQGGNRLDASSYEQYF.

The genes are TRBV27 and TRBJ1-3; 12 positions match TRBD1. Germline V gene lookup returns CDR1 MNHEY and CDR2 SMNVEV (reference sequence). Unmatched junction bases numbered 6, after V lost 2 bases and J lost 4 bases. The CDR3 is 17 residues long. CDR3 nucleotides: TGTGCCAGCAGTTTAGGGGGACAGGGGGCGCGCGGAAACACCATATATTTT. Protein sequence: CASSLGGQGARGNTIYF.

The rearrangement uses TRBV7-8 and TRBJ2-7; a weak D match, TRBD2 (6 bases). The CDR3 length is 14 residues. Trimming shortened V by 5 bases and J by 2 bases, and 13 bases separated the two germline ends. Germline V lookup: CDR1 SGHVS, CDR2 FQNEAQ. The CDR3 sequence is CASSPGRGTYEQYF. DNA of the CDR3: TGTGCCAGCAGCCCGGGGCGGGGTACCTACGAGCAGTACTTC.

The J gene is TRBJ2-1, the V gene TRBV2; D may be TRBD1 (6 bases). Looked up from germline, CDR1 is SNHLY and CDR2 is FYNNEI. This CDR3 region has 15 residues. The ends were cut back, 3 bases at V and 3 bases at J, with 12 bases in the middle. The chain's CDR3 is CASSEGAGGYNEQFF. CDR3 sequence (DNA): TGTGCCAGCAGTGAGGGGGCGGGTGGCTACAATGAGCAGTTCTTC.

The chain couples TRBV25-1 to TRBJ2-5, with 7 nucleotides matching TRBD1. Germline loops: CDR1 MGHDK, CDR2 SYGVNS. The CDR3 has 14 residues. V lost 3 bases and J lost 3; bases outside the gene matches: 4. CDR3 nucleotide sequence: TGTGCCAGCAGTGACGGACAGGTTAAAGAGACCCAGTACTTC. This translates into CASSDGQVKETQYF. The whole variable domain, filled in from reference TRBV25-1 and TRBJ2-5, reads EADIYQTPRYLVIGTGKKITLECSQTMGHDKMYWYQQDPGMELHLIHYSYGVNSTEKGDLSSESTVSRIRTEHFPLTLESARPSHTSQYLCASSDGQVKETQYFGPGTRLLVL.

The chain couples TRBV19 to TRBJ2-1; tentative D call: TRBD1 (6 bases). The CDR3 consists of 13 residues. The germline V gene encodes CDR1 LNHDA and CDR2 SQIVND (reference sequence). Between the trimmed V and J ends, which lost 4 bases and 4 bases, there was a span of 8 bases. In nucleotides, the CDR3 is TGTGCCAGTAGTACAACAGGGTACAATGAGCAGTTCTTC. Its translation is CASSTTGYNEQFF.

The chain uses TRBV28 and TRBJ1-2; D is ambiguous. The CDR3 consists of 12 residues. CDR1 is MDHEN and CDR2 is SYDVKM in the germline V gene. Trimming pared 3 bases from V and 13 bases from J, leaving 15 bases between. The CDR3: CASSFPRRGCTF. In DNA form, the CDR3 reads TGTGCCAGCAGTTTTCCCAGACGCGGTTGCACCTTC.

This rearrangement joins TRBV6-5 to TRBJ1-1, with D maybe TRBD1 (5 bases). The germline CDR1 and CDR2 sequences are MNHEY and SVGAGI. V shed 0 bases and J shed 2 bases, with 13 bases lying between them. This CDR3 has 16 amino acids. CDR3 region: CASSYSGASPNTEAFF. The CDR3 coding sequence is TGTGCCAGCAGTTACTCAGGGGCCAGCCCTAACACTGAAGCTTTCTTT.

V and J are TRBV5-1 and TRBJ1-1; maybe TRBD1 (5 bases). Germline V lookup: CDR1 SGHRS, CDR2 YFSETQ. The CDR3 covers 15 residues. V lost 5 bases and J lost 3, with 17 bases in between. In DNA form, the CDR3 reads TGCGCCAGCAGAACGGGAGACCTCAGGGACACTGAAGCTTTCTTT. Translating gives CASRTGDLRDTEAFF.

This clone was counted once. This chain uses TRBV7-3 with TRBJ2-2, with TRBD2 matching over 8 bases. CDR3 length: 15 amino acids. Germline CDR1 reads SGHTA; CDR2 reads FQGTGA. The junction had 8 bases not matched to a gene; V was cut back by 5 bases and J by 6 bases. The CDR3 region has the DNA TGTGCCAGCAGCCCCACCCTGGGACTAGCCGGGGAGCTGTTTTTT. Translation: CASSPTLGLAGELFF.

V is TRBV11-2 and J is TRBJ2-7; 12 bases align to TRBD1. The CDR3 has 17 residues. Germline loops: CDR1 SGHAT, CDR2 FQNNGV. J gave up 3 bases and V 0 bases, and 6 bases lay outside the gene matches. The CDR3, as DNA: TGTGCCAGCAGCTTAGATAGGCGGGACAGGGGGCTCTACGAGCAGTACTTC. Its translation is CASSLDRRDRGLYEQYF.